Listed below are T cell receptor beta chains from one sample, sequenced in a study of CD8 T cells in ankylosing spondylitis. TCRdb redid the calling of the 5' RACE reads with MiXCR, one entry per CDR3 protein. The profile shows more than 150,000 distinct CDR3 sequences, 15% to 20% of them singletons. Sequencing used blood, either unsorted or a sorted T cell fraction (not recorded which). Receptors were obtained from a male donor under 35 with ankylosing spondylitis or in good health (not recorded which). The CDR3 runs from the conserved cysteine through the conserved F or W. The D gene is left open where the match is weak. Clone size is not always given. Where it is, it says once, few, many or a class for expanded clones.

V	D	size	J	length	DNA	CDR3
TRBV12-3/TRBV12-4	.	many	TRBJ1-2	11	TGTGCCAGCAGTCTCTACGGTGGCTACACCTTC	CASSLYGGYTF
TRBV12-3/TRBV12-4	.	many	TRBJ1-1	15	TGTGCCAGCAGTTTAATAAGTTCTGTGAACACTGAAGCTTTCTTT	CASSLISSVNTEAFF
TRBV11-2	.	many	TRBJ2-1	14	TGTGCCAGCAGCTTAGATCTAAGTGGGGATGAGCAGTTCTTC	CASSLDLSGDEQFF
TRBV9	.	many	TRBJ2-3	14	TGTGCCAGCAGCGTAGAGGGACGCACAGATACGCAGTATTTT	CASSVEGRTDTQYF
TRBV12-3/TRBV12-4	TRBD1	many	TRBJ1-4	14	TGTGCCAGCAACGGGGGACAGGGGTTTGAAAAACTGTTTTTT	CASNGGQGFEKLFF
TRBV5-1	TRBD2	many	TRBJ2-5	14	TGCGCCAGCAGCTCAGCGGGGCTCCGGGAGACCCAGTACTTC	CASSSAGLRETQYF
TRBV7-2	TRBD2	many	TRBJ2-1	17	TGTGCCAGCAGCTTAGCGGGAGCGGGAGGTTCCTACAATGAGCAGTTCTTC	CASSLAGAGGSYNEQFF
TRBV20-1	.	many	TRBJ2-1	13	TGCAGTGCGAGCACGGCCACCTACAATGAGCAGTTCTTC	CSASTATYNEQFF
TRBV20-1	TRBD2	.	TRBJ2-1	14	TGCAGTGCCGATGCCGGGACTAGCTTCAATGAGCAGTTCTTC	CSADAGTSFNEQFF
TRBV28	TRBD1	many	TRBJ2-7	17	TGTGCCAGCAGCGAGACAGGGCCCGGCCACCTCGCCTACGAGCAGTACTTC	CASSETGPGHLAYEQYF